This T cell receptor beta chain originates from a study of CD8 T cells in Susac syndrome. This clonotype appeared a single time. After extraction with the RNeasy kit, about 0.5 to 1 ug of the RNA was reverse transcribed using random hexamers. It was immunoSEQ multiplex PCR that amplified TCR beta CDR3 across 54 Vbeta and 13 Jbeta. TCRdb reanalysed the immunoSEQ multiplex PCR reads using MiXCR and keeps one entry per CDR3 protein. The profile shows 150,000 to 200,000 distinct CDR3 sequences, about 94% of them singletons. The germline V gene encodes CDR1 SGHTA and CDR2 FQGTGA. V lost 5 bases and J 4 bases, leaving 11 bases between the germline ends. This CDR3 comprises 13 residues.

This sequence joins TRBV7-3 and TRBJ2-5; no clear D gene. Material for sequencing was CD4+ T cells from PBMCs. This receptor was obtained from a human donor with Susac syndrome. The CDR3 reads CASSPTLGETQYF. CDR3 nucleotide sequence: TGTGCCAGCAGCCCAACGCTGGGAGAGACCCAGTACTTC.